One sample yielded the 8 T cell receptor beta chains listed below, sequenced in a study of cytomegalovirus exposure and HLA in healthy donors. Amplification used 60 Vbeta primers and 13 Jbeta primers. The data were produced by immunoSEQ multiplex PCR, yet TCRdb's version contains in-frame clones alone and is incomplete. In the table there are 100,000 to 150,000 clones, 65% to 90% of which are singletons. Sequenced material: PBMCs. These receptors were collected from a girl aged 2-15 years in good health and CMV-seronegative.

The chain couples TRBV30 to TRBJ1-3; D call uncertain. Germline CDR1 is GTSNPN and CDR2 is SVGIG (reference sequence). With 2 bases removed from V and 0 bases from J, the gap between germline ends came to 14 bases. The CDR3 spans 16 residues. The CDR3 DNA reads TGTGCCTGGAGTCCGGGAGGCCCAAGCTCTGGAAACACCATATATTTT. Amino acids: CAWSPGGPSSGNTIYF.

The table lists this clone with a few counts. The chain links TRBV30 to TRBJ1-1; D is unresolved. The germline V gene has CDR1 GTSNPN and CDR2 SVGIG (reference sequence). V was cut by 2 bases and J by 5 bases, with 9 bases left in between. CDR3 length: 12 amino acids. CDR3 DNA sequence: TGTGCCTGGAGTCAAAGCGAGACTGAAGCTTTCTTT. Residues: CAWSQSETEAFF.

This clone showed up just a few times. V usage is TRBV18 and J usage is TRBJ1-1; a weak D match, TRBD1 (6 bases). This CDR3 has 12 residues. V lost 4 bases to trimming and J lost 3 bases, with 6 bases between them. Germline CDR1 KGHSH, CDR2 LQKENI. The CDR3 protein is CASSRTDTEAFF. CDR3 nucleotide sequence: TGTGCCAGCTCACGGACAGACACTGAAGCTTTCTTT.

V and J are TRBV27 and TRBJ1-2, with TRBD1 matching 10 bases. V trimming: 6 bases; J trimming: 7 bases; junction bases outside the gene matches: 8. Germline V gene lookup returns CDR1 MNHEY and CDR2 SMNVEV (reference sequence). The CDR3 has 14 residues. CDR3: CASRTMGQGSGYTF. The CDR3 nucleotides are TGTGCCAGCAGGACAATGGGACAGGGGTCTGGCTACACCTTC.

V is TRBV30 and J is TRBJ2-2; tentative D call: TRBD1 (6 bases). In germline, CDR1 is GTSNPN, CDR2 SVGIG (reference sequence). Deletions cut 0 bases from V and 7 bases from J, with 15 bases between. The CDR3 covers 15 residues. For the CDR3, the DNA is TGTGCCTGGAGTGTCAGACAGGCCCTCTACGGGGAGCTGTTTTTT. Its translation is CAWSVRQALYGELFF.

This clone came up once. The chain is built from TRBV30 and TRBJ2-7, with 10 bases that match TRBD1. The V gene end was trimmed by 2 bases and the J gene end by 9 bases; junction bases not matched to a gene: 19. The V gene's germline CDR1 is GTSNPN and CDR2 SVGIG (reference sequence). This CDR3 is built from 17 residues. The CDR3 coding sequence is TGTGCCTGGAGTCAGGTTTTCCTGGGACAGGGGACCAACGGGCAGTACTTC. It codes for CAWSQVFLGQGTNGQYF.

This clone was observed a few times. The chain recombines TRBV30 with TRBJ1-2, with TRBD1 identical over 10 bases. The CDR3 contains 14 residues. Unmatched junction bases numbered 7, after V lost 5 bases and J lost 4 bases. The V gene's germline CDR1 is GTSNPN and CDR2 SVGIG (reference sequence). The CDR3 nucleotides are TGTGCCTGGGTGGGACAGGGGACGCCCTATGGCTACACCTTC. Translated, it gives CAWVGQGTPYGYTF.

The V gene is TRBV7-9, the J gene TRBJ1-1; a possible D gene is TRBD1 (6 bases). The ends were cut back, 5 bases at V and 2 bases at J, with 12 bases in the middle. This CDR3 is 14 amino acids long. CDR1 and CDR2 (germline): SEHNR, FQNEAQ (reference sequence). CDR3 sequence: CASSTSDSNTEAFF. CDR3 DNA: TGTGCCAGCAGCACCTCGGACAGTAACACTGAAGCTTTCTTT.